This entry lists 22 T cell receptor beta chains sequenced from one sample in a study of blood T cell repertoires in COVID-19. Profiled with immunoSEQ multiplex PCR; TCRdb holds only in-frame clones, not every one. Here the sample spans fewer than 85,000 clones, around 88% being singletons. Sequences were obtained from peripheral blood. These receptors all stem from a woman in her fifties or sixties with acute or convalescent COVID-19.

The V gene is TRBV30, the J gene TRBJ2-1, with D possibly matching TRBD2 (6 bases). CDR1 and CDR2 from the germline V gene are GTSNPN and SVGIG (reference sequence). Trimming cost V 6 bases and J 3 bases, with 18 bases left between them. The CDR3 is 15 amino acids. The CDR3 region has the DNA TGTGCCTGCATGACGAGGAGGGGAAACTACAATGAGCAGTTCTTC. Residues: CACMTRRGNYNEQFF.

The chain joins TRBV18 to TRBJ1-1, with TRBD1 identical over 8 bases. This CDR3 region has 15 residues. The germline CDR1 and CDR2 sequences are KGHSH and LQKENI. V dropped 0 bases and J dropped 1; count of bases not matched to a gene: 1. The CDR3 DNA sequence: TGTGCCAGCTCACCACCGGGACAGGCGAACACTGAAGCTTTCTTT. It specifies CASSPPGQANTEAFF.

The rearrangement links TRBV7-2 to TRBJ1-2; D perhaps matches TRBD1 (6 bases). With 1 base removed from V and 4 bases from J, the gap between germline ends came to 7 bases. The CDR3 sequence is 13 residues long. Germline lookup yields CDR1 SGHTA and CDR2 FQGNSA. CDR3 coding DNA: TGTGCCAGCAGCTTAGACAGGGTCTATGGCTACACCTTC. Encoded protein: CASSLDRVYGYTF.

The chain is built from TRBV5-1 and TRBJ2-7; 7 bases line up with TRBD1. The CDR3 totals 12 residues. In germline, CDR1 is SGHRS, CDR2 YFSETQ. Germline trimming cut 3 bases from V and 6 bases from J; bases unmatched to any gene: 3. For the CDR3, the DNA is TGCGCCAGCAGCTCCTACAGGGGCGAGCAGTACTTC. Translation: CASSSYRGEQYF.

The CDR3: CASSQAGTSSTDTQYF. The CDR3 DNA reads TGTGCCAGCAGCCAAGCCGGGACTAGCAGCACAGATACGCAGTATTTT. The gene calls are TRBV5-6 and TRBJ2-3; TRBD2 matches 9 bases. The CDR3 has 16 residues. CDR1 SGHDT and CDR2 YYEEEE come from the germline V gene. V dropped 4 bases and J dropped 0; count of bases not matched to a gene: 6.

V is TRBV19 and J is TRBJ1-4; D possibly corresponds to TRBD1 (5 bases). The CDR3 sequence is 13 residues long. V shed 6 bases and J shed 5 bases, with 10 bases lying between them. The germline gives CDR1 LNHDA, CDR2 SQIVND (reference sequence). The CDR3 region is CASRNRTNEKLFF. CDR3 coding DNA: TGTGCCAGTAGGAACAGGACAAATGAAAAACTGTTTTTT.

The sample holds one count of this clone. The rearrangement joins TRBV30 to TRBJ1-5, with D perhaps TRBD1 (5 bases). CDR3 length equals 12 residues. Germline-derived CDR1 and CDR2 are GTSNPN and SVGIG (reference sequence). V was cut by 5 bases and J by 6 bases, with 11 bases left in between. CDR3: CAWGAVGQPQHF. The CDR3 nucleotides read TGTGCCTGGGGGGCGGTTGGTCAGCCCCAGCATTTT. Complete variable domain (other parts from reference TRBV30 and TRBJ1-5): SQTIHQWPATLVQPVGSPLSLECTVEGTSNPNLYWYRQAAGRGLQLLFYSVGIGQISSEVPQNLSASRPQDRQFILSSKKLLLSDSGFYLCAWGAVGQPQHFGDGTRLSIL.

The genes are TRBV18 and TRBJ1-1, with a possible D match to TRBD1 (5 bases). The CDR3 has 14 amino acids. In germline, CDR1 is KGHSH, CDR2 LQKENI. The ends were cut back, 3 bases at V and 5 bases at J, with 13 bases in the middle. The CDR3 region has the DNA TGTGCCAGCTCACCTAGCCAGGGCAGGACTGAAGCTTTCTTT. The encoded protein is CASSPSQGRTEAFF.

The V gene is TRBV18, the J gene TRBJ2-1; 7 bases fit TRBD1. Germline lookup yields CDR1 KGHSH and CDR2 LQKENI. V shed 5 bases and J 6 bases; nucleotides not matched to a gene: 1. The length of the CDR3 is 12 residues. The CDR3 DNA sequence: TGTGCCAGCTCATCAGGGGGCAATGAGCAGTTCTTC. Its translation: CASSSGGNEQFF.

The genes are TRBV5-4 and TRBJ2-7; 9 bases are a match to TRBD2. Germline CDR1 SGHNT, CDR2 YYREEE (reference sequence). This CDR3 region has 16 residues. Trimming removed 0 bases from V and 1 base from J; junction bases left unmatched: 5. This chain's CDR3 is CASSLDSSGGSYEQYF. The CDR3 DNA reads TGTGCCAGCAGCTTGGATAGTAGCGGGGGATCCTACGAGCAGTACTTC.

V is TRBV9 and J is TRBJ1-2, with D uncertain. With 0 bases removed from V and 0 bases from J, the gap between germline ends came to 9 bases. CDR3 length: 15 amino acids. Germline V gene lookup returns CDR1 SGDLS and CDR2 YYNGEE. The CDR3 loop is CASSVAQRPNYGYTF. The CDR3 DNA reads as TGTGCCAGCAGCGTAGCTCAGCGGCCTAACTATGGCTACACCTTC.

The chain recombines TRBV12-3 or TRBV12-4 with TRBJ1-6, with a weak D call TRBD1 (5 bases). V shed 6 bases and J shed 10 bases, with 10 bases lying between them. The CDR3 sequence is 12 residues long. CDR3 DNA sequence: TGTGCCAGCAGCATCGGGGGATCACCCCTCCACTTT. Protein sequence: CASSIGGSPLHF.

The chain is built from TRBV5-4 and TRBJ1-6, with D unresolved. Germline V gene lookup returns CDR1 SGHNT and CDR2 YYREEE (reference sequence). V was clipped by 4 bases and J by 7 bases, with 12 bases between them. CDR3 length: 14 amino acids. For the CDR3, the DNA is TGTGCCAGCAGCACGAGTACGGGGAATTCACCCCTCCACTTT. This encodes CASSTSTGNSPLHF. Full variable domain (missing parts from reference TRBV5-4 and TRBJ1-6): ETGVTQSPTHLIKTRGQQVTLRCSSQSGHNTVSWYQQALGQGPQFIFQYYREEENGRGNFPPRFSGLQFPNYSSELNVNALELDDSALYLCASSTSTGNSPLHFGNGTRLTVT.

The chain is built from TRBV27 and TRBJ1-5; TRBD1 matches at 7 bases. V dropped 6 bases and J dropped 2; count of bases not matched to a gene: 7. Germline assignment: CDR1 MNHEY and CDR2 SMNVEV (reference sequence). The CDR3 has 15 residues. CDR3 region: CASRGLQGGNQPQHF. In DNA, the CDR3 is TGTGCCAGCAGGGGACTCCAGGGGGGCAATCAGCCCCAGCATTTT.

The chain joins TRBV9 to TRBJ2-1; 10 nucleotides agree with TRBD2. V lost 3 bases, J lost 0 bases, and 6 bases stayed unmatched. The germline V gene encodes CDR1 SGDLS and CDR2 YYNGEE. The CDR3 length is 17 residues. The CDR3 DNA reads as TGTGCCAGCAGCGCCCGGACTAGCGGATTCTCCTACAATGAGCAGTTCTTC. Protein product: CASSARTSGFSYNEQFF. Using reference TRBV9 and TRBJ2-1 for the parts outside the CDR3, the full variable domain is DSGVTQTPKHLITATGQRVTLRCSPRSGDLSVYWYQQSLDQGLQFLIQYYNGEERAKGNILERFSAQQFPDLHSELNLSSLELGDSALYFCASSARTSGFSYNEQFFGPGTRLTVL.

The chain links TRBV29-1 to TRBJ1-1, with D perhaps TRBD1 (6 bases). The CDR3 is 16 residues long. Deletions cut 6 bases from V and 0 bases from J, with 20 bases between. Germline CDR1 SQVTM, CDR2 ANQGSEA. The CDR3 sequence: CSVAPGQASMNTEAFF. Here the CDR3 DNA reads TGCAGCGTAGCTCCGGGACAAGCGTCCATGAACACTGAAGCTTTCTTT.

The rearrangement uses TRBV7-2 and TRBJ2-2, with 11 nucleotides matching TRBD1. Germline CDR1 and CDR2: SGHTA and FQGNSA. The CDR3 extends over 15 amino acids. The J segment lost 7 bases and the V segment lost 6 bases, leaving 7 bases of the junction unmatched. CDR3 nucleotide sequence: TGTGCCAGCAGGCTGGACAGGGGGCAGATCGGGGAGCTGTTTTTT. Its translation is CASRLDRGQIGELFF.

The rearrangement joins TRBV5-5 to TRBJ2-3; TRBD1 aligns across 9 bases. The CDR3 contains 15 residues. The V gene end was trimmed by 0 bases and the J gene end by 3 bases; junction bases not matched to a gene: 2. The germline V gene has CDR1 SGHKS and CDR2 YYEKEE (reference sequence). Here the CDR3 reads CASSLDGTGTDTQYF. In nucleotides, the CDR3 is TGTGCCAGCAGCTTGGATGGGACAGGGACAGATACGCAGTATTTT.

The V gene is TRBV7-3, the J gene TRBJ1-6; D remains unclear. The germline gives CDR1 SGHTA, CDR2 FQGTGA. CDR3 length: 13 residues. Trimming cost V 5 bases and J 7 bases, with 9 bases left between them. This chain's CDR3 is CASSPTLNSPLHF. The CDR3 region has the DNA TGTGCCAGCAGCCCCACCCTAAATTCACCCCTCCACTTT.

This rearrangement joins TRBV9 to TRBJ2-5; 9 bases align to TRBD2. V was clipped by 0 bases and J by 4 bases; unmatched bases: 13. This CDR3 region has 18 residues. From germline, CDR1 is SGDLS and CDR2 YYNGEE. The chain's CDR3 is CASSVGSSGGVLGETQYF. The CDR3 nucleotides are TGTGCCAGCAGCGTAGGTAGTAGCGGGGGTGTTCTGGGAGAGACCCAGTACTTC.

V is TRBV27 and J is TRBJ1-3; D uncertain. The CDR3 totals 13 residues. V was shortened by 5 bases and J by 3 bases, with 8 bases between the two germline ends. Looked up from germline, CDR1 is MNHEY and CDR2 is SMNVEV (reference sequence). CDR3 protein: CASSEGFGNTIYF. The CDR3 nucleotides are TGTGCCAGCAGTGAGGGTTTTGGAAACACCATATATTTT.

The chain carries TRBV19 and TRBJ1-4; 10 positions agree with TRBD1. Trimming took 4 bases from V and 7 from J; bases not matched to a gene: 9. Germline CDR1 is LNHDA and CDR2 is SQIVND (reference sequence). The CDR3 runs to 16 residues. CDR3: CASSKLWTGGIEKLFF. In DNA form, the CDR3 reads TGTGCCAGTAGTAAACTTTGGACAGGGGGAATTGAAAAACTGTTTTTT.